A single sample is the source of the 10 T cell receptor beta chains below, sequenced in a study of blood T cell repertoires in COVID-19. Here immunoSEQ multiplex PCR was the method, and the copy in TCRdb shows in-frame clones only, minus some. The sample contains fewer than 350,000 clones, 85% of which appear only once. The sample consisted of PBMCs or T cells enriched from blood (not recorded which). The receptors here all came from a woman aged 25 to 45 who had been exposed to COVID-19.

V is TRBV4-1 and J is TRBJ1-1; TRBD1 is a possible D gene (6 bases). CDR1 MGHRA and CDR2 YSYEKL come from the germline V gene. The CDR3 spans 15 residues. V shed 4 bases and J shed 1 base, with 13 bases lying between them. In DNA form, the CDR3 reads TGCGCCAGCAGCCCAGGGGCAGTACCGAACACTGAAGCTTTCTTT. This gives the protein CASSPGAVPNTEAFF.

V is TRBV7-9 and J is TRBJ2-7; D remains ambiguous. Trimming shortened V by 2 bases and J by 3 bases, and 8 bases separated the two germline ends. Germline V gene sequence: CDR1 SEHNR, CDR2 FQNEAQ (reference sequence). The CDR3 spans 13 residues. The CDR3 loop is CASSLTGYYEQYF. CDR3 nucleotides: TGTGCCAGCAGCTTAACGGGTTACTACGAGCAGTACTTC.

The chain combines TRBV19 with TRBJ1-2; TRBD1 matches at 12 bases. The CDR3 spans 16 residues. Germline V gene data show CDR1 as LNHDA and CDR2 as SQIVND (reference sequence). V was clipped by 3 bases and J by 2 bases; unmatched bases: 4. CDR3 sequence reads: CASSMGQGASNYGYTF. Written as DNA, the CDR3 is TGTGCCAGTAGTATGGGACAGGGGGCTTCCAACTATGGCTACACCTTC.

For the CDR3, the DNA is TGTGCCAGCAGTATTGGAGGGAACGGCTACACCTTC. Its translation is CASSIGGNGYTF. V is TRBV28 and J is TRBJ1-2; no definite D call. The CDR3 consists of 12 residues. Trimming removed 5 bases at V and 8 bases at J, with 12 bases between. Per germline, CDR1 MDHEN and CDR2 SYDVKM.

This rearrangement joins TRBV2 to TRBJ1-1, with D unclear. The CDR3 totals 14 residues. The V gene lost 3 bases and the J gene lost 5 bases, with 13 bases spanning the gap. Looked up from germline, CDR1 is SNHLY and CDR2 is FYNNEI. The CDR3 nucleotides are TGTGCCAGCAGTGAGAATCAGGTAGGAACTGAAGCTTTCTTT. Amino acid sequence: CASSENQVGTEAFF.

The rearrangement joins TRBV12-3 or TRBV12-4 to TRBJ2-3; TRBD1 agrees at 7 bases. J gave up 12 bases and V 7 bases, and 10 bases lay outside the gene matches. The CDR3 covers 12 residues. The CDR3 protein is CASTQSGGSQYF. Here the CDR3 DNA reads TGTGCCAGCACCCAATCAGGGGGATCTCAGTATTTT.

The J gene is TRBJ1-1, the V gene TRBV10-2, with TRBD1 as a possible D gene (5 bases). Germline V gene data show CDR1 as WSHSY and CDR2 as SAAADI. Trimming shortened V by 6 bases and J by 2 bases, and 13 bases separated the two germline ends. There are 14 residues in the CDR3. The CDR3 protein is CASRPPDINTEAFF. The CDR3 bases are TGCGCCAGCAGGCCCCCGGACATCAACACTGAAGCTTTCTTT.

The chain combines TRBV28 with TRBJ1-1, with D possibly being TRBD1 (6 bases). V lost 2 bases to trimming and J lost 9 bases, with 10 bases between them. Per germline, CDR1 MDHEN and CDR2 SYDVKM. CDR3 size: 12 residues. In DNA, the CDR3 is TGTGCCAGCAGTTTAGGCAGGGGACAAGCTTTCTTT. Translating it yields CASSLGRGQAFF.

V usage is TRBV7-9 and J usage is TRBJ2-1; 7 bases match TRBD2. The V gene's germline CDR1 is SEHNR and CDR2 FQNEAQ (reference sequence). The CDR3 covers 16 residues. J lost 4 bases, V lost 1 base, and 7 bases had no gene match. CDR3 DNA sequence: TGTGCCAGCAGCTTAGGCGGACTAGGAAATTACAATGAGCAGTTCTTC. Amino acids: CASSLGGLGNYNEQFF.

This clone was seen a few times. The genes are TRBV19 and TRBJ2-3, with 9 bases fitting TRBD2. The trim removed 4 bases at V and 11 bases at J, leaving 7 bases unmatched. CDR3 length equals 13 residues. Germline CDR1 reads LNHDA; CDR2 reads SQIVND (reference sequence). CDR3 coding DNA: TGTGCCAGTAGTAAAAATAGCGGGGGAGGGCAGTATTTT. Translating it yields CASSKNSGGGQYF.